Shown below are 20 T cell receptor beta chains from a single sample sequenced in a study of cytomegalovirus exposure and HLA in healthy donors. PCR primers comprised 60 Vbeta and 13 Jbeta primers. Sequencing used immunoSEQ multiplex PCR; TCRdb keeps in-frame clones, though not all of them. Among around 95,000 clones listed, approximately 79% were seen once. The sequencing sample was made of PBMCs. The receptors stem from a male donor in good health and CMV-seronegative.

The chain has TRBV27 and TRBJ2-7; 9 positions agree with TRBD1. Germline V CDR1 and CDR2: MNHEY, SMNVEV (reference sequence). This CDR3 has 15 amino acids. The V gene end was trimmed by 6 bases and the J gene end by 2 bases; junction bases not matched to a gene: 8. The CDR3 DNA is TGTGCCAGCAGCCAACCGGGACAGGGACCCTACGAGCAGTACTTC. Translation gives CASSQPGQGPYEQYF.

The chain couples TRBV28 to TRBJ2-7, with 7 nucleotides matching TRBD1. Germline-derived CDR1 and CDR2 are MDHEN and SYDVKM. Trimming took 2 bases from V and 2 from J; bases not matched to a gene: 3. CDR3 length: 14 residues. As DNA, the CDR3 is TGTGCCAGCAGTTTACGGGACAGACCCTACGAGCAGTACTTC. It specifies CASSLRDRPYEQYF. Using reference TRBV28 and TRBJ2-7 for the parts outside the CDR3, the full variable domain is DVKVTQSSRYLVKRTGEKVFLECVQDMDHENMFWYRQDPGLGLRLIYFSYDVKMKEKGDIPEGYSVSREKKERFSLILESASTNQTSMYLCASSLRDRPYEQYFGPGTRLTVT.

The V call is TRBV4-3, the J call TRBJ2-2; 7 positions match TRBD1. CDR3 length equals 16 residues. V lost 0 bases to trimming and J lost 2 bases; unmatched junction nucleotides: 3. Germline V gives CDR1 LGHNA, CDR2 YSLEER. For the CDR3, the DNA is TGCGCCAGCAGCCAAGATGCAGGGGGTAACACCGGGGAGCTGTTTTTT. Amino acids: CASSQDAGGNTGELFF.

V and J are TRBV7-9 and TRBJ1-4; D is unresolved. Germline values: CDR1 SEHNR, CDR2 FQNEAQ (reference sequence). V was clipped by 5 bases and J by 4 bases, with 17 bases between them. This CDR3 comprises 16 residues. The CDR3 spells CASSLGSVPINEKLFF. The CDR3 coding sequence is TGTGCCAGCAGCCTGGGCTCGGTGCCGATTAATGAAAAACTGTTTTTT.

The gene calls are TRBV11-1 and TRBJ2-3, with 13 bases aligning to TRBD2. This CDR3 has 16 amino acids. The germline CDR1 and CDR2 sequences are SGHAT and FQDESV (reference sequence). The ends lost 3 bases at V and 1 base at J; junction bases unmatched: 1. CDR3 sequence reads: CASSFGLAGGTDTQYF. The CDR3 DNA sequence: TGTGCCAGCAGCTTCGGACTAGCGGGAGGCACAGATACGCAGTATTTT.

The rearrangement uses TRBV7-3 and TRBJ2-7; 15 nucleotides align to TRBD2. V lost 6 bases and J lost 5; bases outside the gene matches: 11. This CDR3 comprises 17 residues. Per germline, CDR1 SGHTA and CDR2 FQGTGA. The CDR3 spells CASRSYEGLAGGNEQYF. CDR3 DNA: TGTGCCAGCAGGTCTTATGAGGGACTAGCGGGAGGCAACGAGCAGTACTTC.

The chain recombines TRBV9 with TRBJ2-6; no clear D. This CDR3 has 13 amino acids. Trimming removed 4 bases from V and 1 base from J, with 3 bases in between. From germline, CDR1 is SGDLS and CDR2 YYNGEE. The CDR3 coding sequence is TGTGCCAGCAGCACATCTGGGGCCAACGTCCTGACTTTC. Amino acid sequence: CASSTSGANVLTF.

The CDR3 loop is CSVDGGANVLTF. The CDR3 DNA reads TGCAGCGTTGACGGTGGGGCCAACGTCCTGACTTTC. V and J are TRBV29-1 and TRBJ2-6, with D unclear. Germline CDR1 reads SQVTM; CDR2 reads ANQGSEA. The CDR3 length is 12 residues. The V end was cut by 3 bases, the J end by 3 bases, with 3 bases between.

V is TRBV7-6 and J is TRBJ2-7; TRBD2 might be the D (6 bases). The V gene lost 5 bases and the J gene lost 6 bases, with 17 bases spanning the gap. The V gene's germline CDR1 is SGHVS and CDR2 FNYEAQ. This CDR3 contains 14 residues. CDR3 nucleotide sequence: TGTGCCAGCAGCCAAATGGGGACCGGGGGCGAGCAGTACTTC. This codes for CASSQMGTGGEQYF.

This chain links TRBV19 with TRBJ2-2; 9 positions match TRBD1. The CDR3 sequence is 16 residues long. Germline trimming cut 5 bases from V and 0 bases from J; bases unmatched to any gene: 4. Germline loops: CDR1 LNHDA, CDR2 SQIVND (reference sequence). Written as DNA, the CDR3 is TGTGCCAGTAGTCCGTGGACAGGGGCGAACACCGGGGAGCTGTTTTTT. It codes for CASSPWTGANTGELFF.

The J gene is TRBJ1-1, the V gene TRBV29-1; possibly TRBD1 for D (6 bases). Trimming pared 7 bases from V and 10 bases from J, leaving 7 bases between. CDR3 length: 8 residues. The germline V gene has CDR1 SQVTM and CDR2 ANQGSEA. CDR3 nucleotides: TGCAGCGGGGGGCGAGCTTTCTTT. This translates into CSGGRAFF.

The V gene is TRBV9, the J gene TRBJ2-3; possibly TRBD2 for D (5 bases). V was cut by 4 bases and J by 2 bases, with 14 bases left in between. Germline CDR1 and CDR2: SGDLS and YYNGEE. The CDR3 consists of 15 residues. In DNA, the CDR3 is TGTGCCAGCAGCCCAGCTGGGGAGATCACAGATACGCAGTATTTT. The encoded protein is CASSPAGEITDTQYF.

The rearrangement joins TRBV5-8 to TRBJ2-7; a possible D gene is TRBD2 (5 bases). Trimming removed 0 bases from V and 7 bases from J, with 14 bases in between. Germline CDR1 and CDR2: SGHTS and YDEGEE. The CDR3 spans 14 residues. CDR3 in DNA: TGTGCCAGCAGCTTGGCCGTTTTCGGGGAGGAGCAGTACTTC. It specifies CASSLAVFGEEQYF.

The chain carries TRBV5-1 and TRBJ1-4, with a tentative D call TRBD1 (5 bases). The CDR3 covers 16 residues. V dropped 1 base and J dropped 0 bases, with 10 bases sitting between them. The germline CDR1 and CDR2 sequences are SGHRS and YFSETQ. The CDR3 coding sequence is TGCGCCAGCAGCTTGCACCGGGGGGCAACTAATGAAAAACTGTTTTTT. This codes for CASSLHRGATNEKLFF. Complete variable domain (other parts from reference TRBV5-1 and TRBJ1-4): KAGVTQTPRYLIKTRGQQVTLSCSPISGHRSVSWYQQTPGQGLQFLFEYFSETQRNKGNFPGRFSGRQFSNSRSEMNVSTLELGDSALYLCASSLHRGATNEKLFFGSGTQLSVL.

The rearrangement links TRBV6-5 to TRBJ1-1; D remains ambiguous. The CDR3 loop spans 15 amino acids. From germline, CDR1 is MNHEY and CDR2 SVGAGI. Trimming removed 0 bases from V and 0 bases from J, with 8 bases in between. The CDR3 loop reads CASSYSITVNTEAFF. The CDR3 bases are TGTGCCAGCAGTTACTCGATTACGGTGAACACTGAAGCTTTCTTT.

The sample holds a few counts of this clone. V usage is TRBV21-1 and J usage is TRBJ1-4; TRBD1, the D gene given by the table, was not confirmed from the DNA. TRBV21-1 is a pseudogene locus. The CDR3 totals 15 residues. CDR3 sequence reads: CASSKAPDTNEKLFF. As DNA, the CDR3 is TGTGCCAGCAGCAAAGCGCCAGATACTAATGAAAAACTGTTTTTT.

The V call is TRBV18, the J call TRBJ1-1; the D gene is possibly TRBD1 (6 bases). Germline V lookup: CDR1 KGHSH, CDR2 LQKENI. V lost 3 bases, J lost 3 bases, and 8 bases lay in between. CDR3 size: 13 residues. The chain's CDR3 is CASSPRGDTEAFF. The CDR3 DNA follows: TGTGCCAGCTCACCCAGGGGTGACACTGAAGCTTTCTTT.

The chain carries TRBV9 and TRBJ2-5, with D possibly matching TRBD2 (5 bases). The germline V and J ends were trimmed by 3 bases and 5 bases, with 14 bases remaining between them. CDR1 and CDR2 from the germline V gene are SGDLS and YYNGEE. CDR3 length equals 14 residues. For the CDR3, the DNA is TGTGCCAGCAGCGCCGTCCCGGGATGGGAGACCCAGTACTTC. Translated, it gives CASSAVPGWETQYF.

This rearrangement joins TRBV29-1 to TRBJ2-7, with 12 nucleotides matching TRBD2. Germline CDR1 SQVTM, CDR2 ANQGSEA. The ends lost 6 bases at V and 2 bases at J; junction bases unmatched: 2. The CDR3 sequence is 13 residues long. The CDR3 region has the DNA TGCAGCGTCAGACTAGCGGGGGCCTACGAGCAGTACTTC. This gives the protein CSVRLAGAYEQYF.

This clone came up a few times. The chain couples TRBV28 to TRBJ1-2; D possibly corresponds to TRBD1 (6 bases). Looked up from germline, CDR1 is MDHEN and CDR2 is SYDVKM. The ends were cut back, 5 bases at V and 6 bases at J, with 13 bases in the middle. The CDR3 runs to 13 residues. The CDR3 bases are TGTGCCAGCAGTCCGGCGGGGGCGAATGGCTACACCTTC. It yields the protein CASSPAGANGYTF.